This passage covers 2 T cell receptor beta chains from one sample sequenced in a study of cytomegalovirus exposure and HLA in healthy donors. The PCR used 60 Vbeta and 13 Jbeta primers. Data came from immunoSEQ multiplex PCR; TCRdb stores just in-frame clones and leaves some out. The top ten hold under 7.5% of the sample, which has more than 110,000 clones, roughly 80% seen once. The specimen was PBMCs. The receptors were sampled from a man aged 35-49 years in good health and CMV-seropositive.

The chain links TRBV4-3 to TRBJ1-2; D ambiguous. The CDR3 is made up of 19 amino acids. Trimming cost V 7 bases and J 1 base, with 28 bases left between them. Germline V gene sequence: CDR1 LGHNA, CDR2 YSLEER. CDR3 residues: CASTSHRTEVLSYNYGYTF. The CDR3 bases are TGCGCCAGCACTTCCCACCGGACGGAGGTGCTCTCCTATAACTATGGCTACACCTTC.

This rearrangement joins TRBV28 to TRBJ1-5; D remains ambiguous. V lost 3 bases and J 5 bases, leaving 8 bases between the germline ends. The CDR3 consists of 13 residues. Germline V gene sequence: CDR1 MDHEN, CDR2 SYDVKM. Written as DNA, the CDR3 is TGTGCCAGCAGTTTGCCCGGGGATCAGCCCCAGCATTTT. Translation gives CASSLPGDQPQHF.